One and the same sample provided the 8 T cell receptor beta chains below, sequenced in a study of blood T cell repertoires in COVID-19. Clones were read by immunoSEQ multiplex PCR, and TCRdb kept only the in-frame ones, dropping some. The sample shows approximately 110,000 clones, 60% to 80% of them seen only once. The sequenced material came from peripheral blood. These receptors originate from a man aged 80 or over with COVID-19, enrolled during active disease.

The gene calls are TRBV28 and TRBJ2-5, with D possibly matching TRBD1 (7 bases). The germline CDR1 and CDR2 sequences are MDHEN and SYDVKM. Trimming left V 6 bases short and J 5 bases short, with 22 bases between. The CDR3 sequence is 16 residues long. The chain's CDR3 is CASSPGDSTIGETQYF. CDR3 nucleotide sequence: TGTGCCAGCAGCCCGGGGGACAGTACTATTGGGGAGACCCAGTACTTC. Complete variable domain (other parts from reference TRBV28 and TRBJ2-5): DVKVTQSSRYLVKRTGEKVFLECVQDMDHENMFWYRQDPGLGLRLIYFSYDVKMKEKGDIPEGYSVSREKKERFSLILESASTNQTSMYLCASSPGDSTIGETQYFGPGTRLLVL.

This clone is a singleton in its sample. The chain couples TRBV18 to TRBJ1-2; TRBD1 aligns across 8 bases. Germline CDR1 and CDR2: KGHSH and LQKENI. The CDR3 loop spans 13 amino acids. The ends lost 3 bases at V and 3 bases at J; junction bases unmatched: 0. The CDR3 protein is CASSPGQDYGYTF. The CDR3 DNA reads TGTGCCAGCTCACCGGGACAGGACTATGGCTACACCTTC.

The rearrangement uses TRBV19 and TRBJ1-1, with TRBD1 matching over 7 bases. The trim removed 6 bases at V and 2 bases at J, leaving 12 bases unmatched. The CDR3 loop spans 16 amino acids. CDR1 is LNHDA and CDR2 is SQIVND in the germline V gene (reference sequence). CDR3: CASRRTTGQRNTEAFF. CDR3 DNA: TGTGCCAGTAGGAGGACGACGGGACAGCGTAACACTGAAGCTTTCTTT.

The gene calls are TRBV10-3 and TRBJ2-7; no clear D gene. This CDR3 region has 15 residues. Trimming left V 3 bases short and J 2 bases short, with 14 bases between. Germline loops: CDR1 ENHRY, CDR2 SYGVKD. CDR3 nucleotides: TGTGCCATCAGTGAAAATACCTTACTGACCTACGAGCAGTACTTC. Residues: CAISENTLLTYEQYF.

The J gene is TRBJ2-3, the V gene TRBV21-1; the table's D gene call, TRBD2, was not cross checked with the DNA. TRBV21-1 counts as a pseudogene. This CDR3 contains 12 residues. The CDR3 region is CASSKSLDTQYF. In DNA form, the CDR3 reads TGTGCCAGCAGCAAATCCCTAGATACGCAGTATTTT.

This clone was detected only a few times. The gene calls are TRBV14 and TRBJ1-2; 9 bases are a match to TRBD1. The V segment lost 4 bases and the J segment 2 bases; nucleotides outside the gene matches: 2. Germline lookup yields CDR1 SGHDN and CDR2 FVKESK. This CDR3 region has 14 residues. The CDR3 sequence is CASSRGTGNYGYTF. The CDR3 DNA sequence: TGTGCCAGCAGCCGAGGGACAGGGAACTATGGCTACACCTTC.

The V and J genes are TRBV9 and TRBJ2-7; 9 bases fit TRBD2. From germline, CDR1 is SGDLS and CDR2 YYNGEE. J gave up 7 bases and V 3 bases, and 14 bases lay outside the gene matches. The CDR3 spans 16 residues. CDR3 DNA sequence: TGTGCCAGCAGCGAGGGGTGGCGGGAGGGGCTAGGGGAGCAGTACTTC. Its protein product is CASSEGWREGLGEQYF. Supplemented by reference TRBV9 and TRBJ2-7, the full variable domain reads DSGVTQTPKHLITATGQRVTLRCSPRSGDLSVYWYQQSLDQGLQFLIQYYNGEERAKGNILERFSAQQFPDLHSELNLSSLELGDSALYFCASSEGWREGLGEQYFGPGTRLTVT.

This rearrangement joins TRBV28 to TRBJ2-1; 16 nucleotides align to TRBD2. CDR3 length equals 18 residues. J gave up 4 bases and V 3 bases, and 6 bases lay outside the gene matches. Germline-derived CDR1 and CDR2 are MDHEN and SYDVKM. DNA of the CDR3: TGTGCCAGCAGTTTCGCCGGGACTAGCGGGAGGGCTTACAATGAGCAGTTCTTC. It is translated as CASSFAGTSGRAYNEQFF. The variable domain in full, with the rest retrieved from reference TRBV28 and TRBJ2-1, is DVKVTQSSRYLVKRTGEKVFLECVQDMDHENMFWYRQDPGLGLRLIYFSYDVKMKEKGDIPEGYSVSREKKERFSLILESASTNQTSMYLCASSFAGTSGRAYNEQFFGPGTRLTVL.